The T cell receptor beta chain described here comes from a study of blood T cell repertoires in COVID-19. This clone was detected only once. As originally analysed: Reference gene primer amplification gave nucleated cell count estimates. Assay used: immunoSEQ multiplex PCR; TCRdb lists only in-frame clones, some missing. D and trimming were read from the DNA, whereas the V and J calls and clone size are those reported in that table. This repertoire shows about 43,000 clones, around 90% found once; its top ten account for roughly 9.3%. V was shortened by 0 bases and J by 6 bases, with 8 bases between the two germline ends. CDR3 length: 13 amino acids. Germline V gene sequence: CDR1 LGHNA, CDR2 YNFKEQ.

The chain uses TRBV4-2 and TRBJ1-2; D is possibly TRBD1 (6 bases). This TCR was recovered from a woman older than 75 with active COVID-19. The sample taken for sequencing was peripheral blood. DNA of the CDR3: TGTGCCAGCAGCCAAGATCCAGGGGATGGCTACACCTTC. This translates into CASSQDPGDGYTF.